Listed here is a single T cell receptor (beta chain). These data come from a study of blood T cells in healthy people across ages. V was clipped by 4 bases and J by 8 bases; unmatched bases: 7. CDR3 length equals 15 residues. Then a second PCR, running roughly 7 to 11 cycles, was carried out with a sample-barcoded 5' primer and a J-beta primer mix. Each CDR3 protein gets one entry after TCRdb re-called the 5' RACE reads with MiXCR. The sample lists over a million distinct CDR3 sequences; 35% to 50% were seen once. This rearrangement joins TRBV12-3 or TRBV12-4 to TRBJ1-4; the match to TRBD1 covers 10 bases. Sequencing used blood. The clonotype comes from a woman aged 55-75 years in good health. The CDR3 reads CASSSGQGGEEKLFF. The CDR3 nucleotides read TGTGCCAGCAGTTCCGGACAGGGGGGTGAGGAAAAACTGTTTTTT.